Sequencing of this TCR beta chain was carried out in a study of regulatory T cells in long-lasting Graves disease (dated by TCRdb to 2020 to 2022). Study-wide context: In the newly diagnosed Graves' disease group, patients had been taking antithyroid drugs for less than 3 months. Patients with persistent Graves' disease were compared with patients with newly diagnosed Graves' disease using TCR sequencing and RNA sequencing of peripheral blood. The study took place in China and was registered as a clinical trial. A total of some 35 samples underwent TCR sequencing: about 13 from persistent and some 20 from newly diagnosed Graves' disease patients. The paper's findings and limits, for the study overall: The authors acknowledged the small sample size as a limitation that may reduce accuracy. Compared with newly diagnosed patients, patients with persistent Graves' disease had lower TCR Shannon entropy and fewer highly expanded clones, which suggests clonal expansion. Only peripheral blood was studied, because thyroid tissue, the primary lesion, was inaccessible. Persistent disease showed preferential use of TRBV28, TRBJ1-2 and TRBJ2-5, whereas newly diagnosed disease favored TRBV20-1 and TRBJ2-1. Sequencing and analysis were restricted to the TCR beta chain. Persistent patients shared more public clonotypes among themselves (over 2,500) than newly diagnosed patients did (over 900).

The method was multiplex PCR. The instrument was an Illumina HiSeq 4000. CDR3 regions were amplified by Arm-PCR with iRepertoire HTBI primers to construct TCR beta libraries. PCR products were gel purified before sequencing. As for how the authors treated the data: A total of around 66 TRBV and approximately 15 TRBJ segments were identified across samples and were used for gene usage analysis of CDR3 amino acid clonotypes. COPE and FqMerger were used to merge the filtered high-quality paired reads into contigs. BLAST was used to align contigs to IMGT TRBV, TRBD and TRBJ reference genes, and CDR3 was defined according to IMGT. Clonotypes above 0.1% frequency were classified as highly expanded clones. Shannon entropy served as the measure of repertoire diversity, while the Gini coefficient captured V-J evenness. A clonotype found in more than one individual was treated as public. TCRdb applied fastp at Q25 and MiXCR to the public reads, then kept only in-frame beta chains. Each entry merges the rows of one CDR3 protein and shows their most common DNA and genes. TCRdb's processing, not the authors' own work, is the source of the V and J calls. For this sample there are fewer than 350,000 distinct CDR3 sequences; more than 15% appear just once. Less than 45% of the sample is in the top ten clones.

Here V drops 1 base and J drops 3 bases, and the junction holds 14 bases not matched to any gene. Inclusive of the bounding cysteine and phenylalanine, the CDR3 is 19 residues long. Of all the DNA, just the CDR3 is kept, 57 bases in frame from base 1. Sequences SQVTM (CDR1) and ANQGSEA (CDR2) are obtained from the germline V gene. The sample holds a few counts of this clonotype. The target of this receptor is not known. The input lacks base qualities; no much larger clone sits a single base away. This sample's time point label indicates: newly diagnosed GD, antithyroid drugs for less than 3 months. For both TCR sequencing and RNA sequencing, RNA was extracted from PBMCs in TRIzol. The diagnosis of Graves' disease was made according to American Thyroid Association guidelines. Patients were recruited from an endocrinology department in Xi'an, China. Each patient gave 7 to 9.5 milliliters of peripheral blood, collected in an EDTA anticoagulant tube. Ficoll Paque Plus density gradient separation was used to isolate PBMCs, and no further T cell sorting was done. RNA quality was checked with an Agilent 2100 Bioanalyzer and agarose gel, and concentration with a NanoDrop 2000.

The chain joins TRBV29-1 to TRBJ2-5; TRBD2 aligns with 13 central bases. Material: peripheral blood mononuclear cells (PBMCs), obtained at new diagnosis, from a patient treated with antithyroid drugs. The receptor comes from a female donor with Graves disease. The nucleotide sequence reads TGCAGCGTTGAAGCCCTAGGACTAGCGGGAGTAAATATGGAAGAGACCCAGTACTTC. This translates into CSVEALGLAGVNMEETQYF.